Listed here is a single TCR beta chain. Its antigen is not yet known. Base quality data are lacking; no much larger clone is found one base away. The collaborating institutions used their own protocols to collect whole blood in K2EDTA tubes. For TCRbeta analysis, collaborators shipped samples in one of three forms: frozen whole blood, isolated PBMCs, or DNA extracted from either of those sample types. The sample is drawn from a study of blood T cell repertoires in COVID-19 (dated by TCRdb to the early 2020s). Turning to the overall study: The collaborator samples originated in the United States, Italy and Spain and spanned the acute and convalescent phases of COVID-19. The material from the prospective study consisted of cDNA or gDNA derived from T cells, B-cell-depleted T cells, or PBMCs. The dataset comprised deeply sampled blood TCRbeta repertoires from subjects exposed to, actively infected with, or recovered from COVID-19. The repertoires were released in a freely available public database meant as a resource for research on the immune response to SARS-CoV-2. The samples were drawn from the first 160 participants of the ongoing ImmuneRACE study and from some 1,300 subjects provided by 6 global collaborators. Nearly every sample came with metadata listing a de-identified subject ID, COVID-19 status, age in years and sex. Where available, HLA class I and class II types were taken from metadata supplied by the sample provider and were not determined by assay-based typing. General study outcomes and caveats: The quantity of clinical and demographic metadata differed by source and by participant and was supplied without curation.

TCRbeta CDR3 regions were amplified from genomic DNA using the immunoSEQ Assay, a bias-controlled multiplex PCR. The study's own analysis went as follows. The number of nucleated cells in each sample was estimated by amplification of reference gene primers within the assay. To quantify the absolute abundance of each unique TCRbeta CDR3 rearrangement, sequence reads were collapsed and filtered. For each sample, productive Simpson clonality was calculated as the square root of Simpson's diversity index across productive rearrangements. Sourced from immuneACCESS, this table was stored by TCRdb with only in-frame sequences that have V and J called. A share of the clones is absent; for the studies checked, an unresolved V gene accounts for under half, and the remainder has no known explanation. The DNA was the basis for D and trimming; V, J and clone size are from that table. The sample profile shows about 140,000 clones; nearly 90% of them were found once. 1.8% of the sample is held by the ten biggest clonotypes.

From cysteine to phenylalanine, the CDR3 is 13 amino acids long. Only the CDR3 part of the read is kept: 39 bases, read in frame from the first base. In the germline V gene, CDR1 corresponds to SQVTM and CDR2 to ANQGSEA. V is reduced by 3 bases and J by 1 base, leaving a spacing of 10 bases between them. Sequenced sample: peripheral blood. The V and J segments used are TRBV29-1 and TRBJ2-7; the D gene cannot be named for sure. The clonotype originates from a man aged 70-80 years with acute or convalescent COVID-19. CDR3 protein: CSVDSSPSYEQYF. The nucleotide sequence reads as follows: TGCAGCGTTGATAGTTCACCATCCTACGAGCAGTACTTC.